This passage covers 14 T cell receptor beta chains from one sample sequenced in a study of T cell changes during pregnancy in multiple sclerosis (dated by TCRdb to the late 2010s). Library generation was performed with the immunoSEQ multiplex PCR assay. The table was pulled from immuneACCESS by TCRdb, which kept in-frame rearrangements only. Such tables lose some clones; where checked, under half of the loss comes from unresolved V genes, and the rest has no known cause. This sample gives 48,000 or so clones in total; around 94% of them show up just once. The ten largest clones take up roughly 0.5% of the sample. Sequenced here: CD4+ T cells from peripheral blood mononuclear cells, sampled in the first trimester of pregnancy. These receptor sequences come from a female donor with multiple sclerosis, enrolled in a pregnancy study.

This rearrangement joins TRBV19 to TRBJ1-2; 9 nucleotides align to TRBD1. V was pared by 4 bases and J by 4 bases, with 4 bases of the junction left unmatched. CDR3 length equals 14 residues. Germline CDR1 LNHDA, CDR2 SQIVND (reference sequence). CDR3 in amino acids: CASSTTGGGYGYTF. CDR3 DNA: TGTGCCAGTAGTACCACAGGGGGCGGCTATGGCTACACCTTC. Supplemented by reference TRBV19 and TRBJ1-2, the full variable domain reads DGGITQSPKYLFRKEGQNVTLSCEQNLNHDAMYWYRQDPGQGLRLIYYSQIVNDFQKGDIAEGYSVSREKKESFPLTVTSAQKNPTAFYLCASSTTGGGYGYTFGSGTRLTVV.

This chain links TRBV27 with TRBJ2-4, with a tentative D call TRBD1 (5 bases). The CDR3 loop spans 14 amino acids. From germline, CDR1 is MNHEY and CDR2 SMNVEV (reference sequence). Between the trimmed V and J ends, which lost 10 bases and 0 bases, there was a span of 13 bases. The CDR3 protein is CATWTPLAKNIQYF. DNA for the CDR3: TGTGCCACTTGGACACCTCTAGCCAAAAACATTCAGTACTTC.

The chain recombines TRBV7-9 with TRBJ2-7; 12 bases fit TRBD1. CDR1 is SEHNR, CDR2 FQNEAQ, per germline (reference sequence). V shed 1 base and J 7 bases; nucleotides not matched to a gene: 8. The CDR3 is 16 residues long. The CDR3: CASSLDQGQGAREQYF. The CDR3 nucleotides are TGTGCCAGCAGCTTAGACCAGGGACAGGGGGCCCGGGAGCAGTACTTC.

The chain has TRBV7-8 and TRBJ1-4; D is perhaps TRBD1 (5 bases). The V and J ends lost 1 base and 3 bases respectively, with 9 bases between them. CDR1 is SGHVS and CDR2 is FQNEAQ in the germline V gene. This CDR3 has 15 residues. CDR3 loop: CASSLGQPPNEKLFF. DNA of the CDR3: TGTGCCAGCAGCTTAGGACAGCCACCTAATGAAAAACTGTTTTTT. The full variable domain, completed using reference TRBV7-8 and TRBJ1-4, is GAGVSQSPRYKVAKRGQDVALRCDPISGHVSLFWYQQALGQGPEFLTYFQNEAQLDKSGLPSDRFFAERPEGSVSTLKIQRTQQEDSAVYLCASSLGQPPNEKLFFGSGTQLSVL.

This clone was observed a few times. The chain uses TRBV16 and TRBJ1-3; D possibly corresponds to TRBD1 (5 bases). The CDR3 sequence is 17 residues long. V lost 2 bases and J 3 bases, leaving 17 bases between the germline ends. CDR1 and CDR2 (germline): KGHSY, FQNENV. The CDR3 nucleotides read TGTGCCAGCAGCCAAGGAAGGCTCAGGGATGGTGGAAACACCATATATTTT. This encodes CASSQGRLRDGGNTIYF.

CDR3 sequence (DNA): TGCGCCAGCAGCCAAGGGACACCCTTGGGCAATCAGCCCCAGCATTTT. It translates to CASSQGTPLGNQPQHF. The genes are TRBV4-1 and TRBJ1-5; weak D call: TRBD1 (5 bases). The V end lost 1 base, the J end lost 2 bases, and 12 bases lay between the germline ends. The CDR3 extends over 16 amino acids. Germline V gene sequence: CDR1 MGHRA, CDR2 YSYEKL.

This clone was recorded a few times. V gene TRBV29-1 combines with J gene TRBJ2-1; the match to TRBD2 covers 9 bases. From germline, CDR1 is SQVTM and CDR2 ANQGSEA. Germline trimming cut 3 bases from V and 6 bases from J; bases unmatched to any gene: 3. CDR3 length: 13 amino acids. CDR3 region: CSVERGGRNEQFF. The CDR3 DNA sequence: TGCAGCGTTGAGCGGGGGGGCCGCAATGAGCAGTTCTTC.

Concerning this clone: Distinct nucleotide sequences in the sample also encode this CDR3. The chain is built from TRBV5-1 and TRBJ1-2, with TRBD1 matching over 9 bases. The V and J ends lost 4 bases and 5 bases, in that order; junction bases with no gene match: 3. The CDR3 spans 13 residues. The germline CDR1 and CDR2 sequences are SGHRS and YFSETQ. The CDR3 here is CASSLDRGYGYTF. The CDR3 nucleotides read TGCGCCAGCAGCCTGGACAGGGGTTATGGCTACACCTTC.

V usage is TRBV5-1 and J usage is TRBJ1-3; 7 bases match TRBD1. In germline, CDR1 is SGHRS, CDR2 YFSETQ. The CDR3 loop spans 14 amino acids. Germline trimming cut 4 bases from V and 2 bases from J; bases unmatched to any gene: 3. The CDR3 DNA follows: TGCGCCAGCAGCGTTGACAGGGCTGGAAACACCATATATTTT. This encodes CASSVDRAGNTIYF.

J is TRBJ2-1 and V is TRBV29-1, with D unresolved. CDR3 size: 11 residues. Germline V gene data show CDR1 as SQVTM and CDR2 as ANQGSEA. This CDR3 reads CTYSSYNEQFF. CDR3 DNA sequence: TGCACCTACAGCTCCTACAATGAGCAGTTCTTC.

This rearrangement joins TRBV5-1 to TRBJ2-2; maybe TRBD1 (5 bases). This CDR3 contains 14 residues. Germline V gene sequence: CDR1 SGHRS, CDR2 YFSETQ. The ends were cut back, 6 bases at V and 5 bases at J, with 14 bases in the middle. CDR3 coding DNA: TGCGCCAGCAACCAGGGCCCATCAACCGGGGAGCTGTTTTTT. It codes for CASNQGPSTGELFF.

This clone came up once. The rearrangement joins TRBV5-1 to TRBJ2-3; 8 bases line up with TRBD2. The CDR3 has 15 amino acids. V trimming: 3 bases; J trimming: 0 bases; junction bases outside the gene matches: 3. The germline CDR1 and CDR2 sequences are SGHRS and YFSETQ. The CDR3 DNA is TGCGCCAGCAGCTACGGGGGGGCCAGCACAGATACGCAGTATTTT. Amino acids: CASSYGGASTDTQYF.

The chain employs TRBV5-1 and TRBJ2-3; 12 bases fit TRBD1. Trimming at V came to 3 bases and at J to 6 bases, leaving 5 bases not matched to a gene. Germline assignment: CDR1 SGHRS and CDR2 YFSETQ. The CDR3 has 15 residues. CDR3: CASSWGTGGIDTQYF. The CDR3 nucleotides are TGCGCCAGCAGCTGGGGGACAGGGGGCATTGATACGCAGTATTTT. The full variable domain, in which reference TRBV5-1 and TRBJ2-3 provide the parts outside the CDR3, is KAGVTQTPRYLIKTRGQQVTLSCSPISGHRSVSWYQQTPGQGLQFLFEYFSETQRNKGNFPGRFSGRQFSNSRSEMNVSTLELGDSALYLCASSWGTGGIDTQYFGPGTRLTVL.

The CDR3 DNA reads as TGTGCCAGCAGCCGACAGGGGGCCTATGGCTACACCTTC. It encodes CASSRQGAYGYTF. J is TRBJ1-2 and V is TRBV5-6; 10 bases agree with TRBD1. Trimming cost V 4 bases and J 4 bases; bases outside gene matches: 1. The germline V gene has CDR1 SGHDT and CDR2 YYEEEE. The CDR3 consists of 13 residues.